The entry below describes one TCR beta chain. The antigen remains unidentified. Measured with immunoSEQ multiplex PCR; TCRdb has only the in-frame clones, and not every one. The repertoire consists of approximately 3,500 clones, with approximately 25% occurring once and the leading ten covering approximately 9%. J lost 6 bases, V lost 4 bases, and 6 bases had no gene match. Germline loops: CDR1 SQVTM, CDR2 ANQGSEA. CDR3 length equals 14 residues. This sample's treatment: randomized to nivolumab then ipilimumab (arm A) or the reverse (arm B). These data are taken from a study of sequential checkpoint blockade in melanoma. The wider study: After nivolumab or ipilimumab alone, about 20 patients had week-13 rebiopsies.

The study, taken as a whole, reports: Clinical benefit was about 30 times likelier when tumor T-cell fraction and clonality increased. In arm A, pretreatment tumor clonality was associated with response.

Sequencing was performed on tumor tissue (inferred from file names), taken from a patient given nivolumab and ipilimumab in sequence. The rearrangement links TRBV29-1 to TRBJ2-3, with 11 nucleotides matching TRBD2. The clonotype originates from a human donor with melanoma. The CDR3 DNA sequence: TGCAGCGTTGCTGAGACTAGCGGGAAGGATACGCAGTATTTT. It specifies CSVAETSGKDTQYF.